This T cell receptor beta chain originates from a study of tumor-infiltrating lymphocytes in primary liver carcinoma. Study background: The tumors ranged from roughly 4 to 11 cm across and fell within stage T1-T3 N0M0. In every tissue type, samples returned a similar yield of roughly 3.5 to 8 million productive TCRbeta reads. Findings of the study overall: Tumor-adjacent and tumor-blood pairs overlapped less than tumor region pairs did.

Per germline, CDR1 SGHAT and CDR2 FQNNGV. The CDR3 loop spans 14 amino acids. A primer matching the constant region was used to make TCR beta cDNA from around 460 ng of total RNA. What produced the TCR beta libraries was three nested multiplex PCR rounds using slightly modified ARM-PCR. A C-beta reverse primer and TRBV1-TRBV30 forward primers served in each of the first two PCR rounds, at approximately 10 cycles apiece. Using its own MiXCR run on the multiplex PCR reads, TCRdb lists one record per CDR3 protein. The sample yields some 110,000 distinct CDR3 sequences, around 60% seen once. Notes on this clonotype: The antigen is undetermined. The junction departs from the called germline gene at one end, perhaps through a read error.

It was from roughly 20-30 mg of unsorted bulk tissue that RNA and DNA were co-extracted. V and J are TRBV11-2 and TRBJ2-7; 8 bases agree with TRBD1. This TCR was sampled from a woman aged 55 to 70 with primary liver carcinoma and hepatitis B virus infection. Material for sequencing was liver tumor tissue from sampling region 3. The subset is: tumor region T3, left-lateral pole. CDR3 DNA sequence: TGTGCCAGCGGCTTGGGACAGGCTACCTACGAACAGTACTTC. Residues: CASGLGQATYEQYF.